The entry below gives a single T cell receptor beta chain sequence along with its context. Its antigen is currently unknown. The assay was immunoSEQ multiplex PCR, and TCRdb's table has in-frame clones only and misses some. The sample has approximately 89,000 clones; about 86% are singletons. The record originates from a study of T cell responses to AZD1222 COVID-19 vaccine. The CDR3 contains 17 residues. General observations from the study: Variant regions that are unmutated are reportedly the target of nearly half of spike-specific TCRs. Females outnumbered males among donors, who were mostly white British; clonal diversity was possibly underestimated. Vaccination with two AZD1222 doses was followed by a rise in Spike-specific TCR breadth and depth. CD4 TCRs covered the whole spike, strongest at regions 160-218 and 743-854.

The chain couples TRBV12-2 to TRBJ1-6; TRBD1 was called by the table and not checked on the DNA. TRBV12-2 counts as a pseudogene. Sequenced here: peripheral blood, sampled 28 days after the second AZD1222 dose. The sequence was obtained from an adult who received the AZD1222 COVID-19 vaccine. This chain's CDR3 is CASRLGAGRQGNSPLHF. In DNA, the CDR3 is TGTGCAAGTCGCTTAGGGGCCGGGAGACAGGGGAATTCACCCCTCCACTTT.